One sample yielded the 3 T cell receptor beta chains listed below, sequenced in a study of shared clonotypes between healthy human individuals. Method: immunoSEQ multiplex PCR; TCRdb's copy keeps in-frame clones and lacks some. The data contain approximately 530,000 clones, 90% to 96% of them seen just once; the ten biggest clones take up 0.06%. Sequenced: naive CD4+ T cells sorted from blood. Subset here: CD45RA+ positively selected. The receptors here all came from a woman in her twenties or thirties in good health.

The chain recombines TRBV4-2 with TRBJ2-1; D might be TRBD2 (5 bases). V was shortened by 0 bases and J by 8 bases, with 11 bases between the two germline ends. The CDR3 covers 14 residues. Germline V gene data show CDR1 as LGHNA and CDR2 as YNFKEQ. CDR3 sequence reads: CASSQDYAGYEQFF. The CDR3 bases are TGTGCCAGCAGCCAAGACTACGCGGGCTATGAGCAGTTCTTC.

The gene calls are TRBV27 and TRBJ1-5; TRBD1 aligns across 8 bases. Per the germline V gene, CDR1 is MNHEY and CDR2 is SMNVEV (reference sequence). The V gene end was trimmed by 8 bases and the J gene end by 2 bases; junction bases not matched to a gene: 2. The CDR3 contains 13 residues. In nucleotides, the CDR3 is TGTGCCAGCGCGGGACAGGGCAATCAGCCCCAGCATTTT. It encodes CASAGQGNQPQHF.

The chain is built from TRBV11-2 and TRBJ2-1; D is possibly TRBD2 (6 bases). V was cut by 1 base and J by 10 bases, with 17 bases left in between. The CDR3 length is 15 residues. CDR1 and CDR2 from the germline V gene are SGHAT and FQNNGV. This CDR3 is CASSLGISGNYEQFF. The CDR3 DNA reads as TGTGCCAGCAGCTTAGGGATTAGCGGTAACTACGAGCAGTTCTTC.